One sample yielded the 28 T cell receptor beta chains listed below, sequenced in a study of blood T cell repertoires in COVID-19. Generated by immunoSEQ multiplex PCR, the TCRdb table keeps only in-frame clones and is missing some. The sample contains roughly 220,000 clones, about 85% of which appear only once. The sample taken for sequencing was peripheral blood. These receptors all stem from a man between 45 and 60 years old who had recovered from COVID-19.

This sequence joins TRBV5-1 and TRBJ2-3; TRBD2 aligns across 7 bases. Germline lookup yields CDR1 SGHRS and CDR2 YFSETQ. The CDR3 runs 16 residues. V lost 0 bases, J lost 2 bases, and 6 bases stayed unmatched. The CDR3 sequence is CASSLAATSYTDTQYF. CDR3 sequence (DNA): TGCGCCAGCAGCTTGGCCGCGACTAGCTACACAGATACGCAGTATTTT.

The gene calls are TRBV27 and TRBJ2-2, with a possible D match to TRBD2 (5 bases). This CDR3 comprises 12 residues. Trimming cost V 8 bases and J 2 bases, with 6 bases left between them. Germline V lookup: CDR1 MNHEY, CDR2 SMNVEV (reference sequence). The CDR3 region is CASRTNTGELFF. The CDR3 region has the DNA TGTGCCAGCCGGACTAACACCGGGGAGCTGTTTTTT.

This sequence joins TRBV27 and TRBJ2-7, with 7 bases fitting TRBD1. V shed 8 bases, J shed 2 bases, and the junction held 6 bases outside the gene matches. The CDR3 runs to 13 residues. Germline values: CDR1 MNHEY, CDR2 SMNVEV (reference sequence). The CDR3 bases are TGTGCCAGCGTCAGACAGGGAACCTACGAGCAGTACTTC. Translation: CASVRQGTYEQYF.

The chain combines TRBV19 with TRBJ2-5; 8 nucleotides match TRBD2. There are 14 residues in the CDR3. J lost 2 bases, V lost 3 bases, and 2 bases had no gene match. Germline V gene sequence: CDR1 LNHDA, CDR2 SQIVND (reference sequence). The CDR3 DNA reads as TGTGCCAGTAGTATTGGCGGGGGGCAAGAGACCCAGTACTTC. This translates into CASSIGGGQETQYF.

The CDR3 nucleotides are TGTGCCACCAGCTTTTTAGCGGGAGGGCGGGATGAGCAGTTCTTC. This sequence encodes CATSFLAGGRDEQFF. The rearrangement links TRBV15 to TRBJ2-1, with 11 bases fitting TRBD2. The J segment lost 8 bases and the V segment lost 5 bases, leaving 8 bases of the junction unmatched. From germline, CDR1 is LNHNV and CDR2 YYDKDF (reference sequence). CDR3 size: 15 residues.

CDR3 bases: TGTGCCAGCTCACCTAGGGGCTCCGAGCAGTACTTC. This encodes CASSPRGSEQYF. The V call is TRBV18, the J call TRBJ2-7; perhaps TRBD1 as D (5 bases). Germline V gives CDR1 KGHSH, CDR2 LQKENI. The CDR3 length is 12 residues. The V end lost 3 bases, the J end lost 6 bases, and 9 bases lay between the germline ends. The whole variable domain, filled in from reference TRBV18 and TRBJ2-7, reads NAGVMQNPRHLVRRRGQEARLRCSPMKGHSHVYWYRQLPEEGLKFMVYLQKENIIDESGMPKERFSAEFPKEGPSILRIQQVVRGDSAAYFCASSPRGSEQYFGPGTRLTVT.

The gene calls are TRBV3-1 (or the pseudogene TRBV3-2) and TRBJ1-1, with TRBD1 matching over 9 bases. This CDR3 contains 16 residues. V gave up 3 bases and J gave up 4 bases; unmatched junction bases: 9. Germline assignment: CDR1 LGHDT and CDR2 YNNKEL (reference sequence). CDR3 amino acids: CASSHPQGARGTEAFF. CDR3 coding DNA: TGTGCCAGCAGCCACCCACAGGGGGCGCGAGGCACTGAAGCTTTCTTT.

This chain joins TRBV7-7 and TRBJ2-2; 13 positions agree with TRBD2. The CDR3 is 16 amino acids. Germline CDR1 and CDR2: SSHAT and FNYEAQ (reference sequence). V trimming: 4 bases; J trimming: 7 bases; junction bases outside the gene matches: 6. The CDR3 bases are TGTGCCAGCAGCTCCGGGACTAGCGGGGAAGACGGGGAGCTGTTTTTT. Protein sequence: CASSSGTSGEDGELFF.

The chain couples TRBV6-5 to TRBJ2-3; no clear D gene. The V end was cut by 7 bases, the J end by 0 bases, with 8 bases between. The CDR3 is 13 residues long. The germline V gene has CDR1 MNHEY and CDR2 SVGAGI. The DNA for the CDR3 is TGTGCCAGCAAGTGGGCTAGCACAGATACGCAGTATTTT. Translation gives CASKWASTDTQYF.

CDR3 in DNA: TGCGCCAGCAGCGACTCGGGACAGACTTACTACGAGCAGTACTTC. It codes for CASSDSGQTYYEQYF. J is TRBJ2-7 and V is TRBV4-1, with 7 bases identical to TRBD1. The CDR3 covers 15 residues. Germline V gene lookup returns CDR1 MGHRA and CDR2 YSYEKL. Germline trimming cut 5 bases from V and 3 bases from J; bases unmatched to any gene: 10.

The gene calls are TRBV28 and TRBJ1-2; 7 positions match TRBD1. Trimming cost V 5 bases and J 7 bases; bases outside gene matches: 7. Germline loops: CDR1 MDHEN, CDR2 SYDVKM. The CDR3 totals 13 residues. The CDR3 DNA is TGTGCCAGCAGTCCAGGACAGGCTCGTGGCTACACCTTC. It translates to CASSPGQARGYTF.

This clone was seen once. The chain joins TRBV6-4 to TRBJ1-2; D unresolved. Germline assignment: CDR1 MRHNA and CDR2 SNTAGT. The CDR3 spans 17 residues. Trimming removed 7 bases at V and 1 base at J, with 22 bases between. The CDR3 loop reads CASKSNREVHVNYGYTF. In DNA, the CDR3 is TGTGCCAGCAAGTCTAATCGTGAGGTCCACGTTAACTATGGCTACACCTTC.

J is TRBJ2-7 and V is TRBV5-8; 7 positions agree with TRBD1. V lost 4 bases to trimming and J lost 3 bases; unmatched junction nucleotides: 7. The CDR3 spans 14 residues. Germline lookup yields CDR1 SGHTS and CDR2 YDEGEE. Written as DNA, the CDR3 is TGTGCCAGCAGCCCCGGGACAGTCCTCTACGAGCAGTACTTC. This translates into CASSPGTVLYEQYF.

The chain is built from TRBV5-5 and TRBJ2-3; D is ambiguous. CDR1 and CDR2 from the germline V gene are SGHKS and YYEKEE (reference sequence). The CDR3 has 13 amino acids. The germline V and J ends were trimmed by 4 bases and 5 bases, with 11 bases remaining between them. The CDR3 region has the DNA TGTGCCAGCAGCCACTCCCCCAAAGATACGCAGTATTTT. Translated, it gives CASSHSPKDTQYF.

This clone appeared a few times. The rearrangement joins TRBV10-1 to TRBJ2-7, with 9 positions matching TRBD2. This CDR3 has 14 amino acids. Per germline, CDR1 WNHNN and CDR2 SYGVQD (reference sequence). Unmatched junction bases numbered 7, after V lost 8 bases and J lost 2 bases. The CDR3 sequence is CASGSGRAPYEQYF. CDR3 in DNA: TGCGCCAGCGGTAGCGGGAGAGCTCCCTACGAGCAGTACTTC.

This chain links TRBV19 with TRBJ2-7; 10 positions agree with TRBD2. Germline-derived CDR1 and CDR2 are LNHDA and SQIVND (reference sequence). This CDR3 region has 18 residues. The V and J ends lost 1 base and 3 bases, in that order; junction bases with no gene match: 12. The CDR3 here is CASSIASLAGSLDYEQYF. DNA for the CDR3: TGTGCCAGTAGTATAGCATCACTAGCGGGATCCCTCGACTACGAGCAGTACTTC.

This chain uses TRBV6-1 with TRBJ2-3, with a tentative D call TRBD2 (5 bases). The germline CDR1 and CDR2 sequences are MNHNS and SASEGT. V lost 4 bases, J lost 5 bases, and 25 bases lay in between. The CDR3 contains 18 residues. The CDR3 coding sequence is TGTGCCAGCAGTGCCCCCTCATTCGTCAGCGGCCCTGGAGATACGCAGTATTTT. Translating it yields CASSAPSFVSGPGDTQYF.

As for this clone: This sample also contains other DNA sequences that code for the same CDR3. For the CDR3, the DNA is TGTGCCAGCTCCCGGGACAGAAAATACACTGAAGCTTTCTTT. It codes for CASSRDRKYTEAFF. This chain links TRBV18 with TRBJ1-1, with 7 nucleotides matching TRBD1. Germline CDR1 is KGHSH and CDR2 is LQKENI. The CDR3 extends over 14 amino acids. The V segment lost 6 bases and the J segment 3 bases; nucleotides outside the gene matches: 7.

The CDR3 loop is CASSSSGTGSYEQYF. The CDR3 nucleotides read TGTGCCAGCAGCTCATCCGGGACAGGATCCTACGAGCAGTACTTC. J is TRBJ2-7 and V is TRBV5-4; 8 nucleotides agree with TRBD1. V trimming: 3 bases; J trimming: 1 base; junction bases outside the gene matches: 6. The germline V gene has CDR1 SGHNT and CDR2 YYREEE (reference sequence). The CDR3 covers 15 residues.

The chain employs TRBV10-2 and TRBJ1-4; a possible D gene is TRBD1 (6 bases). Trimming took 5 bases from V and 5 from J, leaving 12 bases between them. CDR1 and CDR2 from the germline V gene are WSHSY and SAAADI. The CDR3 length is 14 residues. CDR3 DNA sequence: TGCGCCAGCAGTCGGTGGACAGACAATGAAAAACTGTTTTTT. It translates to CASSRWTDNEKLFF.

The rearrangement uses TRBV4-1 and TRBJ2-3; D is perhaps TRBD2 (7 bases). The ends were cut back, 4 bases at V and 2 bases at J, with 16 bases in the middle. The length of the CDR3 is 16 residues. From germline, CDR1 is MGHRA and CDR2 YSYEKL. The CDR3 nucleotides are TGCGCCAGCAGCCCATGGGGGGGCCTATTCACAGATACGCAGTATTTT. Translation gives CASSPWGGLFTDTQYF.

The gene calls are TRBV5-4 and TRBJ2-5; possible D gene TRBD2, 6 bases. Trimming took off 0 bases at V and 1 base at J, with 10 bases between the two ends. The CDR3 runs 15 residues. Germline V gene lookup returns CDR1 SGHNT and CDR2 YYREEE (reference sequence). Here the CDR3 DNA reads TGTGCCAGCAGCTTGGGAGCGGAGGGCCAAGAGACCCAGTACTTC. This encodes CASSLGAEGQETQYF.

J is TRBJ2-7 and V is TRBV19, with D possibly matching TRBD2 (5 bases). In germline, CDR1 is LNHDA, CDR2 SQIVND (reference sequence). V lost 3 bases and J lost 3, with 24 bases in between. The CDR3 has 18 amino acids. CDR3: CASSITASGAVEGYEQYF. CDR3 nucleotides: TGTGCCAGTAGTATTACCGCCTCAGGTGCGGTAGAGGGCTACGAGCAGTACTTC.

Here the CDR3 DNA reads TGTGCCAGCAGCGTACAGAGCTCCTACGAGCAGTACTTC. This encodes CASSVQSSYEQYF. V usage is TRBV12-3 or TRBV12-4 and J usage is TRBJ2-7; D gene ambiguous. Deletions cut 6 bases from V and 0 bases from J, with 9 bases between. The CDR3 spans 13 residues.

The chain is built from TRBV6-5 and TRBJ1-6; 7 bases fit TRBD1. The V gene's germline CDR1 is MNHEY and CDR2 SVGAGI. The CDR3 sequence is 15 residues long. The ends lost 0 bases at V and 9 bases at J; junction bases unmatched: 5. The chain's CDR3 is CASSYSAGGPSPLHF. Written as DNA, the CDR3 is TGTGCCAGCAGTTACTCCGCAGGGGGGCCTTCACCCCTCCACTTT.

A few counts support this clone. J is TRBJ2-7 and V is TRBV7-8; weak D call: TRBD2 (6 bases). Germline CDR1 is SGHVS and CDR2 is FQNEAQ. V dropped 5 bases and J dropped 1 base, with 18 bases sitting between them. The CDR3 length is 16 residues. The CDR3 region has the DNA TGTGCCAGCAGCCCCAGAACCGGGACTTTGTCCTACGAGCAGTACTTC. The encoded protein is CASSPRTGTLSYEQYF.

The chain couples TRBV24-1 to TRBJ2-2; D perhaps matches TRBD2 (6 bases). V lost 7 bases, J lost 6 bases, and 11 bases lay in between. Germline V gene sequence: CDR1 KGHDR, CDR2 SFDVKD. This CDR3 contains 13 residues. CDR3 DNA sequence: TGTGCCACCAGGGGCACTAGCCCCGGGGAGCTGTTTTTT. This translates into CATRGTSPGELFF.

The chain uses TRBV6-5 and TRBJ2-7; 7 nucleotides align to TRBD1. The V gene end was trimmed by 4 bases and the J gene end by 1 base; junction bases not matched to a gene: 10. The CDR3 has 16 residues. CDR1 and CDR2 (germline): MNHEY, SVGAGI. The CDR3 coding sequence is TGTGCCAGCAGTTCCCGCCGACAGGGAGATTCCTACGAGCAGTACTTC. It is translated as CASSSRRQGDSYEQYF.